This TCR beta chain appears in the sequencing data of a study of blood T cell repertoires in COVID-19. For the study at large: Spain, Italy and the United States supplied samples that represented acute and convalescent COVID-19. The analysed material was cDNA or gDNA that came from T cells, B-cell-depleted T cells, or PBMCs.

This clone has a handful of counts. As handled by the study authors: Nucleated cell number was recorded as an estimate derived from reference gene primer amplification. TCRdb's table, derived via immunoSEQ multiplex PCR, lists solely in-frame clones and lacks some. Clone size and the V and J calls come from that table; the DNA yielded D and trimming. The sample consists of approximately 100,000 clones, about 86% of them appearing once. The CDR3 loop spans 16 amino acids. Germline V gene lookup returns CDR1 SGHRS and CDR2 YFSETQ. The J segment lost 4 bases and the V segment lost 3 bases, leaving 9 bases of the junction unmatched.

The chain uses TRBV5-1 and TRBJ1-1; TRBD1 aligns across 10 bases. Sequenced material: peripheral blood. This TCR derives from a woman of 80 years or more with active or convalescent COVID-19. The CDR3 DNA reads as TGCGCCAGCAGCTCCGGATGGACAGGGGGTTTCACTGAAGCTTTCTTT. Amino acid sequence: CASSSGWTGGFTEAFF.